This T cell receptor (beta chain) was captured by sequencing in a study of a mutant IDH1 vaccine in newly diagnosed glioma. Clones were read by immunoSEQ multiplex PCR, and TCRdb kept only the in-frame ones, dropping some. Found here are 60,000 or so clones, approximately 80% of them singletons; the top ten hold 3.1%. The time point here: week 5, during vaccination. One vaccine dose held 300 ug of mutant IDH1 20-mer peptide and came with topical imiquimod. Germline loops: CDR1 MNHNS, CDR2 SASEGT. The CDR3 length is 12 residues. V was cut by 10 bases and J by 6 bases, with 16 bases left in between. Remarks on this clone: Its antigen remains unknown.

The sequencing here drew on PBMCs, taken from a glioma patient whose treatment included an IDH1 peptide vaccine. This sequence originates from a woman in her late teens or twenties with glioma. Some clones in this sample may be carry-over from other donors' samples. V usage is TRBV6-1 and J usage is TRBJ2-7; perhaps D is TRBD1 or TRBD2 (5 bases each). The chain's CDR3 is CATFLLGVEQYF. In nucleotides, the CDR3 is TGTGCCACCTTCCTCCTGGGGGTCGAGCAGTACTTC.